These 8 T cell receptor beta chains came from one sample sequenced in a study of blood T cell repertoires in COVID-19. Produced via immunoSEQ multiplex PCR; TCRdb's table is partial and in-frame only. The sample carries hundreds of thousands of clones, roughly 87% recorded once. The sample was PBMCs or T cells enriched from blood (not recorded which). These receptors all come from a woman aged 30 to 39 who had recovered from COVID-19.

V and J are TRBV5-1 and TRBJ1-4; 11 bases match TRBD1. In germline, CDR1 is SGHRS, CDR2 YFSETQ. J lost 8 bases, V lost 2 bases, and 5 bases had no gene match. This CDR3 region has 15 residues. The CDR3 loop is CASSFMGQGEEKLFF. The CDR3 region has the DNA TGCGCCAGCAGCTTTATGGGACAGGGGGAGGAAAAACTGTTTTTT.

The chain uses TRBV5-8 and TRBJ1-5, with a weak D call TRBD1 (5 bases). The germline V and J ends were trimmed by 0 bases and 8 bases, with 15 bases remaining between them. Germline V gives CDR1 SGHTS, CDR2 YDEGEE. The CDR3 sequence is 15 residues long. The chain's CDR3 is CASSLGRQSVKPQHF. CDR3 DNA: TGTGCCAGCAGCTTGGGCAGACAGTCTGTAAAGCCCCAGCATTTT.

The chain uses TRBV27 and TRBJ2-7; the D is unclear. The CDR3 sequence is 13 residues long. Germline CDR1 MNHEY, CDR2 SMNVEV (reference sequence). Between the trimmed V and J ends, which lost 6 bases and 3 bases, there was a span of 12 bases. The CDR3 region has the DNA TGTGCCAGCAGCTCCCTAGGTTACTACGAGCAGTACTTC. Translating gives CASSSLGYYEQYF.

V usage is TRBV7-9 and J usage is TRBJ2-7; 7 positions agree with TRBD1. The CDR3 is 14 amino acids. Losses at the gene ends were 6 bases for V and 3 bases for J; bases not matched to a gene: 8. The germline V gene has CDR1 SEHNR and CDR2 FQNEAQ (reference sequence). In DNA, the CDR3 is TGTGCCAGCAGGAGACAGGGTTCAAGCTACGAGCAGTACTTC. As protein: CASRRQGSSYEQYF.

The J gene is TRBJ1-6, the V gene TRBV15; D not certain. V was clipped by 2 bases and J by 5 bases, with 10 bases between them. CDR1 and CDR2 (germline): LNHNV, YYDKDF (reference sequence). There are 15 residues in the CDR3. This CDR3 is CATSRLQINNSPLHF. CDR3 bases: TGTGCCACCAGCAGACTCCAGATTAATAATTCACCCCTCCACTTT. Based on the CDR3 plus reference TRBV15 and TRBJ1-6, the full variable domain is DAMVIQNPRYQVTQFGKPVTLSCSQTLNHNVMYWYQQKSSQAPKLLFHYYDKDFNNEADTPDNFQSRRPNTSFCFLDIRSPGLGDTAMYLCATSRLQINNSPLHFGNGTRLTVT.

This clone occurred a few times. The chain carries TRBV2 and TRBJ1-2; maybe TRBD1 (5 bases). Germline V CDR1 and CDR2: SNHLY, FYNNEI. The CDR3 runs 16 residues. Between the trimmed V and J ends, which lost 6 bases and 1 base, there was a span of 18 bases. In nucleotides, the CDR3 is TGTGCCAGCAGGGGGCTCGCCGTAGTTAATAACTATGGCTACACCTTC. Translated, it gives CASRGLAVVNNYGYTF. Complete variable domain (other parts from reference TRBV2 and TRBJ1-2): EPEVTQTPSHQVTQMGQEVILRCVPISNHLYFYWYRQILGQKVEFLVSFYNNEISEKSEIFDDQFSVERPDGSNFTLKIRSTKLEDSAMYFCASRGLAVVNNYGYTFGSGTRLTVV.

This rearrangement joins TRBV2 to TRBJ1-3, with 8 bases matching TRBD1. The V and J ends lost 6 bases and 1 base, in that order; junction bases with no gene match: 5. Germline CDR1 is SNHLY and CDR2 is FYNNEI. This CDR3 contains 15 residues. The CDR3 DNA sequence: TGTGCCAGCAGCGACAGGGGAAATTCTGGAAACACCATATATTTT. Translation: CASSDRGNSGNTIYF. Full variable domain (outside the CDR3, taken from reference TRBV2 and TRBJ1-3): EPEVTQTPSHQVTQMGQEVILRCVPISNHLYFYWYRQILGQKVEFLVSFYNNEISEKSEIFDDQFSVERPDGSNFTLKIRSTKLEDSAMYFCASSDRGNSGNTIYFGEGSWLTVV.

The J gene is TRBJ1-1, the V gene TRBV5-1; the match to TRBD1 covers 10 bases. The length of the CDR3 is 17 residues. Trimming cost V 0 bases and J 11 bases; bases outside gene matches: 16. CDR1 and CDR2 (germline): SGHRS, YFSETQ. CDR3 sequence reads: CASSLDPGGQGRMGAFF. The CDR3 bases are TGCGCCAGCAGCTTGGACCCGGGGGGACAGGGGAGAATGGGTGCTTTCTTT.